This TCR beta chain was sequenced in a study of cytomegalovirus exposure and HLA in healthy donors. Study-wide context: Clustering assigned 70% to 90% of the roughly 420 genotyped donors to the Caucasian-associated ancestry cluster.

With regard to this clone: What it binds is not known.

The CDR3 is 15 residues long. Germline-derived CDR1 and CDR2 are SGHTA and FQGNSA. Trimming left V 5 bases short and J 4 bases short, with 17 bases between. PCR used 60 Vbeta primers and 13 Jbeta primers. Only in-frame clones appear in the TCRdb table, and some are missing; sequencing was by immunoSEQ multiplex PCR. The sample shows about 120,000 clones, over 75% of them seen only once. Whole-study results and caveats: When a later analysis compared HLA-associated TCR beta chains with equally common others, the HLA-associated chains turned out to be more clonally expanded and to have lower generation probabilities. Several of the most significant clusters were apparently associated with common viral pathogens in a later analysis.

The V gene is TRBV7-2, the J gene TRBJ1-2, with no clear D. Material: PBMCs. The receptor was isolated from a woman between 18 and 29 years old in good health and CMV-seronegative. CDR3 region: CASSPNGGFGYGYTF. In nucleotides, the CDR3 is TGTGCCAGCAGCCCTAACGGAGGGTTTGGCTATGGCTACACCTTC.